The present T cell receptor (beta chain) was sequenced within a study of OX40 agonist ivuxolimab in advanced cancers. In regard to this clone: Its antigen is unknown.

Trimming left V 1 base short and J 4 bases short, with 7 bases between. Germline CDR1 reads MNHNS; CDR2 reads SASEGT. This CDR3 has 14 amino acids. Sequenced by immunoSEQ multiplex PCR; TCRdb stores in-frame clones only, minus some. The sample holds about 91,000 clones, around 84% seen once. Study findings and constraints: Expanded peripheral T cells had an undetermined antigen specificity. On average, CD8+ T cells had more expanded clones than CD4+.

This clonotype was sampled from an adult with an advanced solid tumor such as melanoma, head and neck, liver or kidney cancer. The sample here was CD4+ or CD8+ T cells sorted from blood, taken in a trial of the OX40 agonist ivuxolimab. The chain links TRBV6-1 to TRBJ1-4; no reliable D call. The CDR3, as DNA: TGTGCCAGCAGTGAAGGTCAGGTTAATGAAAAACTGTTTTTT. Its protein product is CASSEGQVNEKLFF.